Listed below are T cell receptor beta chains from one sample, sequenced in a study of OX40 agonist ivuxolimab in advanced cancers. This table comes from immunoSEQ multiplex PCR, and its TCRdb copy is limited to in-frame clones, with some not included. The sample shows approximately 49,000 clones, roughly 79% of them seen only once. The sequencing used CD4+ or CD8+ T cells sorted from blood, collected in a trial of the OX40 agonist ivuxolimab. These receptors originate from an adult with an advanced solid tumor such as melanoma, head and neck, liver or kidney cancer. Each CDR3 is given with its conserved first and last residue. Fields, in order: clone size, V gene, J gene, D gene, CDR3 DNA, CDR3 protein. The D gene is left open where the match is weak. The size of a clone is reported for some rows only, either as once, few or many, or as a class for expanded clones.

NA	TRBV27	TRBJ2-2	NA	TGTGCCAGCGGGGTCGCCCAGAACACCGGGGAGCTGTTTTTT	CASGVAQNTGELFF
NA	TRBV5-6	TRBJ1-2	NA	TGTGCCAGCAGCTGGACGGCAGGCGGGATCTATGGCTACACCTTC	CASSWTAGGIYGYTF
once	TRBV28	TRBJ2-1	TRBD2	TGTGCCAGCAGTTTATTAGCGGGGGGGGAGCAGTTCTTC	CASSLLAGGEQFF
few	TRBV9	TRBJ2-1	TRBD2	TGTGCCAGCAGCACCGGGACTAGCGGGATAAATGAGCAGTTCTTC	CASSTGTSGINEQFF
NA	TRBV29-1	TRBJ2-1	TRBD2	TGCAGCGTTGCGTTAGGTAGCGGGAGGTACAATGAGCAGTTCTTC	CSVALGSGRYNEQFF
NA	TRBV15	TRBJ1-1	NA	TGTGCCACCAGCAGTCTAAGTGAGAACACTGAAGCTTTCTTT	CATSSLSENTEAFF
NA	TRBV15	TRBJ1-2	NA	TGTGCCACCAGCAGAGATTCACCGTCTGCTAACTATGGCTACACCTTC	CATSRDSPSANYGYTF
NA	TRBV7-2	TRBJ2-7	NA	TGTGCCAGCAGCTCACTCCTAGAAACGGGGTCTTTCTACGAGCAGTACTTC	CASSSLLETGSFYEQYF
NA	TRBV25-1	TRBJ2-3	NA	TGTGCCAGCAGAAAAGACTGGGGGGACGCGGCTGCGGGTACGCAGTATTTT	CASRKDWGDAAAGTQYF
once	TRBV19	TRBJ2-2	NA	TGTGCCAGTAGTCCTGTCGGACAGCCTACGAACACCGGGGAGCTGTTTTTT	CASSPVGQPTNTGELFF
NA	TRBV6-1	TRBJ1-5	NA	TGTGCCGGCAGGTGGGGGTCAGGGCAGCCCCAGCATTTT	CAGRWGSGQPQHF